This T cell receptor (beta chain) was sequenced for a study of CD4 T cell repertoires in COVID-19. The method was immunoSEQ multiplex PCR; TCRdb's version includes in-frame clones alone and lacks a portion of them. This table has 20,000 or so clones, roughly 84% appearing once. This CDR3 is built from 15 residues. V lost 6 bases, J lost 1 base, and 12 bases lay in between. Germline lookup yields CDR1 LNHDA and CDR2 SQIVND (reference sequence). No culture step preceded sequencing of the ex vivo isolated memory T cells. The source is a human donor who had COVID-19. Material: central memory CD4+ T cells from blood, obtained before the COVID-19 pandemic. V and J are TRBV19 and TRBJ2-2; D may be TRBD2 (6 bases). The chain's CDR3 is CASRSGGVNTGELFF. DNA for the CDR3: TGTGCCAGTAGGTCCGGAGGGGTGAACACCGGGGAGCTGTTTTTT.